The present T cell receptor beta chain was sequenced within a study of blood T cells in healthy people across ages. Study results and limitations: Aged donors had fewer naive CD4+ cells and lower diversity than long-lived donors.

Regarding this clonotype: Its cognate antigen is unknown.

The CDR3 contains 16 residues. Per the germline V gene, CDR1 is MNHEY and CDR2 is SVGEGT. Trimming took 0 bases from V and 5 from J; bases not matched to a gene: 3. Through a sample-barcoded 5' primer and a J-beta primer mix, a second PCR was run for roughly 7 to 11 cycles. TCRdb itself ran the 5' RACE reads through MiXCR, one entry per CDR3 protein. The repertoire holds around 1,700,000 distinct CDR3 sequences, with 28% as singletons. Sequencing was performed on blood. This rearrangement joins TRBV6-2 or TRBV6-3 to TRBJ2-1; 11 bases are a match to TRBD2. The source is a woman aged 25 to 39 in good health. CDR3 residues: CASSYSGLAGNNEQFF. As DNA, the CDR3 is TGTGCCAGCAGTTACTCAGGACTAGCGGGTAACAATGAGCAGTTCTTC.